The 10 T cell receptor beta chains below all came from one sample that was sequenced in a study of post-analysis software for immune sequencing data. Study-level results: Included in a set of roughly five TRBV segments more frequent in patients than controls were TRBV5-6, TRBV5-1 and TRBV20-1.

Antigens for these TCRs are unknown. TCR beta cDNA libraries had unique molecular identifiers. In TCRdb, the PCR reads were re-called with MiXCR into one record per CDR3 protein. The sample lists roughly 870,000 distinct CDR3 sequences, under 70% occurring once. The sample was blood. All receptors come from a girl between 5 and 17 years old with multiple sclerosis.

CDR3 nucleotide sequence: TGTGCCAGCAGCTTAGCGGGAGACGGCGGGGAGCTGTTTTTT. Encoded protein: CASSLAGDGGELFF. The V gene is TRBV11-1, the J gene TRBJ2-2, with a possible D match to TRBD2 (5 bases). This CDR3 has 14 residues. Trimming stripped 0 bases from V and 7 bases from J, with 9 bases between. Per the germline V gene, CDR1 is SGHAT and CDR2 is FQDESV (reference sequence).

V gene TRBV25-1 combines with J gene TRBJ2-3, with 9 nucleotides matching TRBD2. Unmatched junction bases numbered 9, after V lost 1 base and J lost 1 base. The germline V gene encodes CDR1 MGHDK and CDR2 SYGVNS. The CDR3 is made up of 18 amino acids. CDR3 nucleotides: TGTGCCAGCAGTGAATTTAAGCGGGGGGCCCCTGGCACAGATACGCAGTATTTT. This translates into CASSEFKRGAPGTDTQYF.

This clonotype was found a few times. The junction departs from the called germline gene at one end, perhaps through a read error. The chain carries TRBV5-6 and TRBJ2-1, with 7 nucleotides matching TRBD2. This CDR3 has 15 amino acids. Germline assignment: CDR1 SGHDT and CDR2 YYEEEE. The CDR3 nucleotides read TGTGCCAGAAGCTTCGGCGGGAGCAACCACAATGAGCAGTTCTTC. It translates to CARSFGGSNHNEQFF.

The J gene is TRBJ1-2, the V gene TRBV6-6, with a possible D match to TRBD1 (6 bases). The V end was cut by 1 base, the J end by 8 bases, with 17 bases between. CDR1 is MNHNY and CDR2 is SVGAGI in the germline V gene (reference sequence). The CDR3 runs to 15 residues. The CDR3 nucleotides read TGTGCCAGCAGTTACTACCGGGAGGGGGTGAAAGGCTACACCTTC. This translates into CASSYYREGVKGYTF.

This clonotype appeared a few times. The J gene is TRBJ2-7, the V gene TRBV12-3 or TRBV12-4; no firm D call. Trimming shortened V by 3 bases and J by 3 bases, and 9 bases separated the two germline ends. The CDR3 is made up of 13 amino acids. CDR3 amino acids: CASSLDDYYEQYF. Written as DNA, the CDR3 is TGTGCCAGCAGTTTGGACGATTACTACGAGCAGTACTTC.

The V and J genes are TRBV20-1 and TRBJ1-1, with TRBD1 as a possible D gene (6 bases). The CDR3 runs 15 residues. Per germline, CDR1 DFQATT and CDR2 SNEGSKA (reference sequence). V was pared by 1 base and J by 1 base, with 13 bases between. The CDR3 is CSARVQGTWNTEAFF. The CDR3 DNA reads TGCAGTGCTAGAGTACAGGGAACGTGGAACACTGAAGCTTTCTTT.

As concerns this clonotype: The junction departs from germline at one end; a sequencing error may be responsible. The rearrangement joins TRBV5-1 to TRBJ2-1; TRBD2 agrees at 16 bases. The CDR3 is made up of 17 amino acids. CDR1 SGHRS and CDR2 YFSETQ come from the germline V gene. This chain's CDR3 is CASSSGLAGGSYNEQFF. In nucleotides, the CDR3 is TGTGCCAGCAGCTCGGGACTAGCGGGAGGGTCCTACAATGAGCAGTTCTTC.

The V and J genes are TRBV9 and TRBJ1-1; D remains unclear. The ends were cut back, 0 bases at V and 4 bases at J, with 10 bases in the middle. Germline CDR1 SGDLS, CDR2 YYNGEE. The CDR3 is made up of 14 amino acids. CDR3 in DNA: TGTGCCAGCAGCGTAGATCCGAGGACCACTGAAGCTTTCTTT. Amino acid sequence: CASSVDPRTTEAFF.

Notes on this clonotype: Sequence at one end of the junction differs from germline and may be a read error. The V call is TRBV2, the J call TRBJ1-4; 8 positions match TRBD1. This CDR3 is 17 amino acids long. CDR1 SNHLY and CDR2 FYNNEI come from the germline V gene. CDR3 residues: CASSLDREEATNERLFF. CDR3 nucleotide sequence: TGTGCCAGCAGTTTGGACAGGGAGGAGGCAACTAATGAAAGACTGTTTTTT.

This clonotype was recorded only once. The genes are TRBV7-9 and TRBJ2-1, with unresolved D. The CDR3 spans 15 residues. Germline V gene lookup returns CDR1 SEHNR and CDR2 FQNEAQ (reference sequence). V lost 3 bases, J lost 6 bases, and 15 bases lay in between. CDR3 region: CASSFVARNRNEQFF. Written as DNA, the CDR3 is TGTGCCAGCAGCTTCGTGGCAAGGAACCGCAATGAGCAGTTCTTC.